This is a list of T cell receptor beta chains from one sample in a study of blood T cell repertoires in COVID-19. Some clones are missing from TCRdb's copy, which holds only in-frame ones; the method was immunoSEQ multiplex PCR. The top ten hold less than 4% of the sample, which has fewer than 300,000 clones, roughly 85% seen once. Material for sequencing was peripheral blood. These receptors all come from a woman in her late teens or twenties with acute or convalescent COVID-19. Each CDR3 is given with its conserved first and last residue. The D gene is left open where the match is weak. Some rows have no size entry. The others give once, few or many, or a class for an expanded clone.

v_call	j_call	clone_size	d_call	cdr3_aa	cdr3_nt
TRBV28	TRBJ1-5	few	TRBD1	CASIPGQLHQPQHF	TGTGCCAGCATCCCGGGACAGCTTCATCAGCCCCAGCATTTT
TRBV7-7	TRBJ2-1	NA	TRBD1	CASSITWGQGLNEQFF	TGTGCTAGCAGCATAACGTGGGGACAGGGGCTCAATGAGCAGTTCTTC
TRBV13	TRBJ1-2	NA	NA	CASSPGLSGMFGYTF	TGTGCCAGCAGCCCAGGACTGTCGGGGATGTTTGGCTACACCTTC
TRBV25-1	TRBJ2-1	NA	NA	CASSEGGRSSYNEQFF	TGTGCCAGCAGTGAAGGAGGCCGGAGCTCCTACAATGAGCAGTTCTTC
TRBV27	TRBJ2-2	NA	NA	CASRGAGANTGELFF	TGTGCCAGCAGGGGGGCAGGGGCGAACACCGGGGAGCTGTTTTTT
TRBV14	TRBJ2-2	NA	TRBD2	CASSPWTSGRLTGELFF	TGTGCCAGCAGCCCATGGACTAGCGGGAGGTTAACCGGGGAGCTGTTTTTT
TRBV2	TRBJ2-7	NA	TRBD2	CASSEERASGIYEQYF	TGTGCCAGCAGTGAAGAACGGGCTAGCGGGATCTACGAGCAGTACTTC
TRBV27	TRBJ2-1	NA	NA	CASSLSAAGLYNEQFF	TGTGCCAGCAGTTTATCGGCGGCAGGGCTCTACAATGAGCAGTTCTTC
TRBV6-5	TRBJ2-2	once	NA	CASSYSQYTGELFF	TGTGCCAGCAGTTACTCCCAGTACACCGGGGAGCTGTTTTTT
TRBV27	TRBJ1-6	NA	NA	CASSAQDGNSPLHF	TGTGCCAGCAGTGCACAGGACGGTAATTCACCCCTCCACTTT
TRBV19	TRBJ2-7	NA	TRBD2	CASSMGVTSGYEQYF	TGTGCCAGTAGTATGGGGGTCACTAGCGGGTACGAGCAGTACTTC
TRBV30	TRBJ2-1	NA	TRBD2	CAWSVLSGLAGYNEQFF	TGTGCCTGGAGTGTATTATCTGGACTAGCGGGTTACAATGAGCAGTTCTTC
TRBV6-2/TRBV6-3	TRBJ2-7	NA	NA	CASSYGAREQYF	TGTGCCAGCAGTTACGGGGCCCGCGAGCAGTACTTC
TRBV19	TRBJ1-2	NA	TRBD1	CASRRDSSSSGYTF	TGTGCCAGTAGGAGGGACAGTTCATCAAGTGGCTACACCTTC
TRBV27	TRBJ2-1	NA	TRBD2	CASSPTSGSSDEQFF	TGTGCCAGCAGTCCGACTAGCGGGTCTTCCGATGAGCAGTTCTTC
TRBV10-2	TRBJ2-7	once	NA	CASSDNFSYEQYF	TGCGCCAGCAGTGATAACTTCTCCTACGAGCAGTACTTC
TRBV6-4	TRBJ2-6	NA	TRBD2	CASSDSPSGGPGANVLTF	TGTGCCAGCAGTGACTCCCCCTCGGGGGGTCCGGGGGCCAACGTCCTGACTTTC
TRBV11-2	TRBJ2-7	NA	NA	CASSAPGTVSYEQYF	TGTGCCAGCAGCGCCCCCGGGACTGTTTCCTACGAGCAGTACTTC
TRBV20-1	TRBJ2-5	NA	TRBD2	CSASGLAGGQQETQYF	TGCAGTGCTAGTGGGCTAGCGGGAGGACAACAAGAGACCCAGTACTTC
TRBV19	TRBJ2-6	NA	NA	CASNHPLGTRGTGSLSGANVLTF	TGTGCCAGTAACCATCCTTTGGGGACCCGGGGGACGGGTAGCCTCTCTGGGGCCAACGTCCTGACTTTC
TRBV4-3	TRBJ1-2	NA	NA	CASSQYNNYGYTF	TGCGCCAGCAGCCAATATAATAACTATGGCTACACCTTC
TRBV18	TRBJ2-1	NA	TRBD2	CASSEPQREDSSYNEQFF	TGTGCCAGCTCAGAGCCCCAGCGGGAGGACAGCTCCTACAATGAGCAGTTCTTC
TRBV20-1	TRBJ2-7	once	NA	CSASGGSTYEQYF	TGCAGTGCTAGTGGAGGGAGTACCTACGAGCAGTACTTC
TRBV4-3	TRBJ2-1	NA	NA	CASSQESTGPSTGEQFF	TGCGCCAGCAGCCAAGAATCTACGGGCCCTAGCACTGGTGAGCAGTTCTTC
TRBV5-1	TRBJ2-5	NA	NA	CASSLQAVQETQYF	TGCGCCAGCAGCTTGCAGGCAGTCCAAGAGACCCAGTACTTC
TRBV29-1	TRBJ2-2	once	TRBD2	CSGTTNAGTSGHTGELFF	TGCAGCGGCACGACAAACGCCGGGACTAGCGGTCACACCGGGGAGCTGTTTTTT
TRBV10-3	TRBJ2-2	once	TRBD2	CANRAGEAAGELFF	TGTGCCAACCGAGCGGGAGAGGCAGCCGGGGAGCTGTTTTTT
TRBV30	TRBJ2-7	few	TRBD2	CAWSVFSGSDEQYF	TGTGCCTGGAGTGTTTTTAGCGGGAGCGACGAGCAGTACTTC
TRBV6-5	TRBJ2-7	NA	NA	CASINSAYEQYF	TGTGCCAGCATCAACAGTGCCTACGAGCAGTACTTC
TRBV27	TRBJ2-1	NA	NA	CASSFSVSNEQFF	TGTGCCAGCAGTTTTTCCGTCAGCAATGAGCAGTTCTTC
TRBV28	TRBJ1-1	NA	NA	CASRPDNPYSNTEAFF	TGTGCCAGCAGACCTGACAATCCTTATTCGAACACTGAAGCTTTCTTT
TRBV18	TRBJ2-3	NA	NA	CASSPADTQYF	TGTGCCAGCTCACCAGCGGATACGCAGTATTTT
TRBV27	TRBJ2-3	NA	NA	CASSLLPVRTDTQYF	TGTGCCAGCAGTTTACTCCCTGTCCGCACAGATACGCAGTATTTT
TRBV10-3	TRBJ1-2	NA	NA	CAIKRTDYGYTF	TGTGCCATCAAACGCACAGACTATGGCTACACCTTC
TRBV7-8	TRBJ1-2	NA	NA	CASSLPYYGYTF	TGTGCCAGCAGCTTACCGTACTATGGCTACACCTTC
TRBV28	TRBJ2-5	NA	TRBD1	CASSFDGTGKETQYF	TGTGCCAGCAGTTTCGACGGGACAGGGAAAGAGACCCAGTACTTC
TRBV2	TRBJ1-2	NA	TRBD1	CASTPRQGRSGYTF	TGTGCCAGCACTCCCCGACAGGGACGGAGTGGCTACACCTTC
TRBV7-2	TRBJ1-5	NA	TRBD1	CASSLASGTGNQPQHF	TGTGCCAGCAGCTTAGCATCCGGGACAGGGAATCAGCCCCAGCATTTT
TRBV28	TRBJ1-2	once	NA	CASSLWAEANYGYTF	TGTGCCAGCAGTTTATGGGCAGAGGCTAACTATGGCTACACCTTC
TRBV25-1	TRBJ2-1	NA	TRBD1	CASSESVVGTVYNEQFF	TGTGCCAGCAGTGAATCCGTTGTCGGGACAGTCTACAATGAGCAGTTCTTC
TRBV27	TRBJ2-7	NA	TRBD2	CASSRDYSYEQYF	TGTGCCAGCAGCCGGGACTACTCCTACGAGCAGTACTTC
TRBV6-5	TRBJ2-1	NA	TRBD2	CASSLGTSGSYEQFF	TGTGCCAGCAGCCTCGGGACTAGCGGGAGCTATGAGCAGTTCTTC
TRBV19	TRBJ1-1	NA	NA	CASSRDTGVNTEAFF	TGTGCCAGTAGCAGGGACACGGGTGTCAACACTGAAGCTTTCTTT
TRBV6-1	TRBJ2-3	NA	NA	CASSASVLRASTDTQYF	TGTGCCAGCAGTGCCTCGGTTTTGAGGGCTAGCACAGATACGCAGTATTTT
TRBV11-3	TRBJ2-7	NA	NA	CASSLGGGVYEQYF	TGTGCCAGCAGCTTAGGGGGGGGCGTTTACGAGCAGTACTTC
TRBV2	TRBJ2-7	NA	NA	CASSSTGLEQYF	TGTGCCAGCAGTTCAACAGGGCTCGAGCAGTACTTC
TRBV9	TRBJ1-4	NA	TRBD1	CASSATGGKGGNEKLFF	TGTGCCAGCAGTGCGACAGGGGGCAAGGGAGGTAATGAAAAACTGTTTTTT
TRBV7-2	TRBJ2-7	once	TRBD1	CASSLGAGGSYEQYF	TGTGCCAGCAGCTTAGGGGCAGGGGGCTCCTACGAGCAGTACTTC
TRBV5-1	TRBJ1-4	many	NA	CASSSTKLSYATNEKLFF	TGCGCCAGCAGCAGCACGAAGTTGAGCTATGCAACTAATGAAAAACTGTTTTTT
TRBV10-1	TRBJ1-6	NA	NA	CASSESGTRGSPLHF	TGCGCCAGCAGTGAGTCGGGTACTCGGGGGTCACCCCTCCACTTT
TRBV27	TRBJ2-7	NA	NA	CASSWDSGSEQYF	TGTGCCAGCAGTTGGGACTCCGGTTCCGAGCAGTACTTC